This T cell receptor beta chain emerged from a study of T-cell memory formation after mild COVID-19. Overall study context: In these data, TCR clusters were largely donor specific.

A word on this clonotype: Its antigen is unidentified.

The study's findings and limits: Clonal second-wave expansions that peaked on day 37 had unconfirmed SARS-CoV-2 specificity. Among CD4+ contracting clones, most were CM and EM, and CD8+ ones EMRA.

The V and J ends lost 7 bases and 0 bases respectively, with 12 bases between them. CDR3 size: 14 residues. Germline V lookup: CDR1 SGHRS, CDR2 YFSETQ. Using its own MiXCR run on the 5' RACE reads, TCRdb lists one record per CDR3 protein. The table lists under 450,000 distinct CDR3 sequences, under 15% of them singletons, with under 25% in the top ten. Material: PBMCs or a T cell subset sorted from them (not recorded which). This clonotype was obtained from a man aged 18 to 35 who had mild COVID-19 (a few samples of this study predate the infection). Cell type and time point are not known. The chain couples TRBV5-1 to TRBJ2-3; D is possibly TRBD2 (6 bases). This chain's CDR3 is CASAPGTSTDTQYF. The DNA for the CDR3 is TGCGCCAGCGCCCCCGGGACTAGCACAGATACGCAGTATTTT.